This TCR beta chain is drawn from a study of shared clonotypes between healthy human individuals. CDR1 and CDR2 (germline): MGHDK, SYGVNS. The CDR3 is made up of 14 amino acids. The V gene lost 5 bases and the J gene lost 0 bases, with 10 bases spanning the gap. Measured with immunoSEQ multiplex PCR; TCRdb has only the in-frame clones, and not every one. In the table there are 2,500,000 or so clones, under 95% of which are singletons. The rearrangement uses TRBV25-1 and TRBJ1-1; D gene ambiguous. The TCR originated in a man between 18 and 29 years old in good health. Some clones in this sample may be carry-over from other donors' samples. Sequenced material: naive CD4+ T cells from PBMCs. Subset described: CD45RA+ positively selected. CDR3 loop: CASSMDGMNTEAFF. In nucleotides, the CDR3 is TGTGCCAGCAGTATGGACGGAATGAACACTGAAGCTTTCTTT.